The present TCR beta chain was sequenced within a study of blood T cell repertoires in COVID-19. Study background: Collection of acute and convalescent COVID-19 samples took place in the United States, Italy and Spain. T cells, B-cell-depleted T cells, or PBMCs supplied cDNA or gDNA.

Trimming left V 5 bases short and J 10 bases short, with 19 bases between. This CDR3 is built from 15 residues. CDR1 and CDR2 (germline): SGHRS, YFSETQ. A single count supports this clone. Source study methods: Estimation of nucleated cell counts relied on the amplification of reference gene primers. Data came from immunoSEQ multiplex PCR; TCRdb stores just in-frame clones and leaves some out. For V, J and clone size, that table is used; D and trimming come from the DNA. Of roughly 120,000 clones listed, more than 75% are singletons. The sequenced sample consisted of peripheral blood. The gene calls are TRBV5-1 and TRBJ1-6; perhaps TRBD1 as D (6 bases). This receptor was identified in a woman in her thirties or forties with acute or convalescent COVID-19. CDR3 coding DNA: TGCGCCAGCAGTTGGAGCGGGACACAGGGCTCACCCCTCCACTTT. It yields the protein CASSWSGTQGSPLHF.